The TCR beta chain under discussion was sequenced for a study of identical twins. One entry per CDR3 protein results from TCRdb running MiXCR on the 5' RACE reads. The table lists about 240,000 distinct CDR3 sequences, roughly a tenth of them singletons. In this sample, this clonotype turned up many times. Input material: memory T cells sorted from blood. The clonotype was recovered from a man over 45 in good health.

The CDR3 DNA sequence: TGCGCCAGCAGCCGTCGGACTAGCGCCGAGGAGACCCAGTACTTC. Residues: CASSRRTSAEETQYF. This chain uses TRBV5-1 with TRBJ2-5, with 9 bases identical to TRBD2. This CDR3 region has 15 residues. The germline V gene has CDR1 SGHRS and CDR2 YFSETQ. V shed 4 bases, J shed 5 bases, and the junction held 9 bases outside the gene matches.